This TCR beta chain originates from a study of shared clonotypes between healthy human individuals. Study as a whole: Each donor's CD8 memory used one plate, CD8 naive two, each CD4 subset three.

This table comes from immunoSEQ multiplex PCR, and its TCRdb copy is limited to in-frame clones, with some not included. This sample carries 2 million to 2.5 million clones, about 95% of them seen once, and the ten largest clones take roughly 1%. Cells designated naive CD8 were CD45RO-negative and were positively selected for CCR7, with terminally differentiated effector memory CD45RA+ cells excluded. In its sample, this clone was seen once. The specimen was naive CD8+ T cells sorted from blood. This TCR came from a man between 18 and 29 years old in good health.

In DNA, the CDR3 is TGTGCCAGCAGACCTAAGCTAGACACCACAGATACGCAGTATTTT. It translates to CASRPKLDTTDTQYF. The chain links TRBV7-8 to TRBJ2-3; D gene uncertain. The CDR3 has 15 amino acids. CDR1 and CDR2 from the germline V gene are SGHVS and FQNEAQ. Trimming took off 6 bases at V and 2 bases at J, with 15 bases between the two ends.